What follows are 9 T cell receptor beta chains derived from one specimen sequenced in a study of shared clonotypes between healthy human individuals. Assay: immunoSEQ multiplex PCR; the TCRdb copy retains only in-frame clones and omits some. The sample consists of 1.6 million or so clones, around 97% of them appearing once. Specimen: naive CD4+ T cells sorted from blood. Subset meaning: CD45RA+ positively selected. All receptors derive from a man aged 30-40 years in good health.

This clone was detected only once. The chain recombines TRBV30 with TRBJ2-5, with 8 bases matching TRBD1. This CDR3 is built from 14 residues. CDR1 is GTSNPN and CDR2 is SVGIG in the germline V gene (reference sequence). Losses at the gene ends were 2 bases for V and 5 bases for J; bases not matched to a gene: 7. CDR3 residues: CAWSWDRFRETQYF. The CDR3 DNA sequence: TGTGCCTGGAGTTGGGACAGGTTTAGGGAGACCCAGTACTTC.

The V and J genes are TRBV6-1 and TRBJ2-3; D unresolved. The V and J ends lost 1 base and 10 bases respectively, with 21 bases between them. The CDR3 is 16 amino acids. Germline assignment: CDR1 MNHNS and CDR2 SASEGT. The CDR3, as DNA: TGTGCCAGCAGTGAAGTCCACTTTGGACCCACAGTGGCGCAGTATTTT. Translating it yields CASSEVHFGPTVAQYF.

This clone showed up many times. The chain links TRBV19 to TRBJ1-2; D not certain. The V gene lost 8 bases and the J gene lost 3 bases, with 19 bases spanning the gap. This CDR3 contains 15 residues. CDR1 is LNHDA, CDR2 SQIVND, per germline (reference sequence). CDR3 loop: CASQLGSLDDYGYTF. CDR3 in DNA: TGTGCCAGTCAGCTTGGGAGCTTAGATGACTATGGCTACACCTTC.

This chain joins TRBV28 and TRBJ1-5; TRBD1 matches at 8 bases. Germline V CDR1 and CDR2: MDHEN, SYDVKM. V lost 3 bases to trimming and J lost 6 bases; unmatched junction nucleotides: 7. The CDR3 is 15 amino acids. In nucleotides, the CDR3 is TGTGCCAGCAGTTTTCCGTCAGGGGGCGGTCAGCCCCAGCATTTT. Its translation: CASSFPSGGGQPQHF.

The V and J genes are TRBV7-2 and TRBJ2-3, with 11 bases lining up with TRBD2. V shed 1 base, J shed 2 bases, and the junction held 11 bases outside the gene matches. Per germline, CDR1 SGHTA and CDR2 FQGNSA. The CDR3 contains 19 residues. The CDR3 spells CASSLGGRGLAEITDTQYF. CDR3 DNA sequence: TGTGCCAGCAGCTTAGGGGGAAGGGGACTAGCGGAGATCACAGATACGCAGTATTTT.

V and J are TRBV30 and TRBJ2-1, with D uncertain. This CDR3 contains 13 residues. With 2 bases removed from V and 8 bases from J, the gap between germline ends came to 13 bases. The germline gives CDR1 GTSNPN, CDR2 SVGIG (reference sequence). The CDR3 coding sequence is TGTGCCTGGAGTCCTTCTTTATGCGATGAGCAGTTCTTC. Its protein is CAWSPSLCDEQFF. Variable domain in full (rest from reference TRBV30 and TRBJ2-1): SQTIHQWPATLVQPVGSPLSLECTVEGTSNPNLYWYRQAAGRGLQLLFYSVGIGQISSEVPQNLSASRPQDRQFILSSKKLLLSDSGFYLCAWSPSLCDEQFFGPGTRLTVL.

V usage is TRBV27 and J usage is TRBJ1-5; TRBD1 aligns across 11 bases. This CDR3 comprises 18 residues. Germline V gene data show CDR1 as MNHEY and CDR2 as SMNVEV (reference sequence). With V trimmed by 1 base and J by 5 bases, 10 bases remained unmatched. The CDR3 DNA follows: TGTGCCAGCAGTTTATTCGCCCCTGGACAGGGGGCGGATCAGCCCCAGCATTTT. Protein: CASSLFAPGQGADQPQHF.

The DNA of the CDR3 is TGCGCCAGCAGCCAGGACAGGGGGCCTCCCTTTGCTAGCGGGAGTACCTACGAGCAGTACTTC. Encoded protein: CASSQDRGPPFASGSTYEQYF. V usage is TRBV5-1 and J usage is TRBJ2-7; tentatively, D is TRBD1 (11 bases). Trimming stripped 4 bases from V and 2 bases from J, with 34 bases between. This CDR3 spans 21 amino acids. Germline V CDR1 and CDR2: SGHRS, YFSETQ.

The chain joins TRBV6-5 to TRBJ2-3; D gene ambiguous. The V gene lost 0 bases and the J gene lost 0 bases, with 10 bases spanning the gap. The CDR3 consists of 16 residues. Germline CDR1 reads MNHEY; CDR2 reads SVGAGI. DNA of the CDR3: TGTGCCAGCAGTTACTCGAGAACACAAAGCACAGATACGCAGTATTTT. It codes for CASSYSRTQSTDTQYF.